A single sample is the source of the 22 T cell receptor beta chains below, sequenced in a study of CD8 T cells in ankylosing spondylitis. TCRdb re-called the 5' RACE reads with MiXCR, one entry per CDR3 protein. The table records 200,000 or so distinct CDR3 sequences, roughly 20% of them present only once. Source material: blood, either unsorted or a sorted T cell fraction (not recorded which). All receptors derive from a male donor aged 5 to 30 with ankylosing spondylitis or in good health (not recorded which).

This clonotype occurred many times. This chain uses TRBV7-8 with TRBJ1-2; D gene unclear. The germline gives CDR1 SGHVS, CDR2 FQNEAQ. V lost 1 base and J 6 bases, leaving 18 bases between the germline ends. The CDR3 is 16 amino acids. The CDR3 sequence is CASSLERAVRIDGYTF. The CDR3 coding sequence is TGTGCCAGCAGCTTAGAGCGGGCAGTAAGAATTGATGGCTACACCTTC. The full variable domain, with the rest looked up from reference TRBV7-8 and TRBJ1-2, is GAGVSQSPRYKVAKRGQDVALRCDPISGHVSLFWYQQALGQGPEFLTYFQNEAQLDKSGLPSDRFFAERPEGSVSTLKIQRTQQEDSAVYLCASSLERAVRIDGYTFGSGTRLTVV.

This clonotype has at least ten counts. The chain uses TRBV12-3 or TRBV12-4 and TRBJ2-3; 8 bases map to TRBD2. Unmatched junction bases numbered 12, after V lost 6 bases and J lost 4 bases. The CDR3 consists of 16 residues. The CDR3 bases are TGTGCCAGCAGGGTTACCGGGACTAGGGGCCCAGATACGCAGTATTTT. Encoded protein: CASRVTGTRGPDTQYF.

This clonotype was counted many times. The chain employs TRBV20-1 and TRBJ2-5, with 7 bases aligning to TRBD1. The germline CDR1 and CDR2 sequences are DFQATT and SNEGSKA (reference sequence). CDR3 length equals 14 residues. The ends lost 1 base at V and 1 base at J; junction bases unmatched: 3. The CDR3 sequence is CSARAGTAQETQYF. The CDR3 DNA is TGCAGTGCTAGAGCCGGGACAGCCCAAGAGACCCAGTACTTC.

The sample holds many counts of this clonotype. This chain connects TRBV6-5 to TRBJ2-1, with 9 bases fitting TRBD2. Germline V gene data show CDR1 as MNHEY and CDR2 as SVGAGI. This CDR3 comprises 15 residues. V trimming: 5 bases; J trimming: 4 bases; junction bases outside the gene matches: 6. CDR3 in DNA: TGTGCCAGCAGTAGAGGACTAGCGCTATACAATGAGCAGTTCTTC. Translating gives CASSRGLALYNEQFF.

This clonotype has a count of ten or more. The V call is TRBV3-1, the J call TRBJ1-2, with 7 bases lining up with TRBD1. CDR1 is LGHDT and CDR2 is YNNKEL in the germline V gene (reference sequence). CDR3 length equals 17 residues. Germline trimming cut 3 bases from V and 5 bases from J; bases unmatched to any gene: 15. The CDR3 sequence: CASSHSNPGGGRYGYTF. The CDR3 region has the DNA TGTGCCAGCAGCCATTCGAACCCAGGAGGGGGCAGGTATGGCTACACCTTC.

This clonotype came up many times. The V call is TRBV27, the J call TRBJ2-1, with 10 bases lining up with TRBD2. This CDR3 comprises 16 residues. Germline V gene data show CDR1 as MNHEY and CDR2 as SMNVEV (reference sequence). V shed 7 bases and J 0 bases; nucleotides not matched to a gene: 6. CDR3 sequence reads: CASTQGTSDSYNEQFF. The CDR3 DNA follows: TGTGCCAGCACCCAAGGGACTAGCGACTCCTACAATGAGCAGTTCTTC.

This clonotype was recorded at least ten times. This chain joins TRBV18 and TRBJ1-2, with 7 bases fitting TRBD1. Germline values: CDR1 KGHSH, CDR2 LQKENI. There are 15 residues in the CDR3. V lost 3 bases, J lost 0 bases, and 4 bases stayed unmatched. The CDR3 nucleotides are TGTGCCAGCTCACCCGGGACAGCTCCTAACTATGGCTACACCTTC. Translated: CASSPGTAPNYGYTF.

This clonotype was counted at least ten times. The V gene is TRBV7-2, the J gene TRBJ2-7; D is unclear. CDR1 is SGHTA and CDR2 is FQGNSA in the germline V gene. V gave up 4 bases and J gave up 4 bases, with 11 bases separating them. The CDR3 runs 13 residues. The CDR3 here is CASSSGVLYEQYF. The DNA of the CDR3 is TGTGCCAGCAGCTCCGGAGTCCTTTACGAGCAGTACTTC.

This rearrangement joins TRBV9 to TRBJ1-3, with D perhaps TRBD1 (6 bases). This CDR3 has 14 residues. Germline V CDR1 and CDR2: SGDLS, YYNGEE. Trimming took off 3 bases at V and 8 bases at J, with 15 bases between the two ends. In nucleotides, the CDR3 is TGTGCCAGCAGCGAACAGGGAGCATCAGACACCATATATTTT. Translation: CASSEQGASDTIYF.

The genes are TRBV27 and TRBJ1-5, with TRBD1 identical over 8 bases. Germline CDR1 MNHEY, CDR2 SMNVEV (reference sequence). The CDR3 consists of 15 residues. The V gene end was trimmed by 4 bases and the J gene end by 7 bases; junction bases not matched to a gene: 9. The DNA of the CDR3 is TGTGCCAGCAGTTCCGGACAGGGCGAGAGGCAGCCCCAGCATTTT. Translation: CASSSGQGERQPQHF.

This clonotype was seen at least ten times. Here the CDR3 reads CASSLQVPRRETQYF. The DNA for the CDR3 is TGTGCCAGCAGCCTCCAGGTCCCGCGTCGGGAGACCCAGTACTTC. The J gene is TRBJ2-5, the V gene TRBV11-2; D gene unclear. In germline, CDR1 is SGHAT, CDR2 FQNNGV. This CDR3 region has 15 residues. Between the trimmed V and J ends, which lost 5 bases and 5 bases, there was a span of 18 bases.

In this sample, this clonotype turned up many times. V gene TRBV6-5 combines with J gene TRBJ2-1; 9 bases are a match to TRBD2. The germline gives CDR1 MNHEY, CDR2 SVGAGI. The CDR3 covers 14 residues. V shed 7 bases and J 6 bases; nucleotides not matched to a gene: 7. The CDR3 sequence: CASTPGLAANEQFF. The CDR3 coding sequence is TGTGCCAGCACGCCGGGACTAGCAGCCAATGAGCAGTTCTTC.

This clonotype was detected ten times or more. The genes are TRBV30 and TRBJ2-5; possible D gene TRBD2, 6 bases. The germline gives CDR1 GTSNPN, CDR2 SVGIG (reference sequence). The CDR3 sequence is 12 residues long. V was trimmed by 8 bases and J by 3 bases, leaving 13 bases between them. In DNA, the CDR3 is TGTGCCCTGGGGAGGTCGGAAGAGACCCAGTACTTC. Its protein product is CALGRSEETQYF. The whole variable domain, filled in from reference TRBV30 and TRBJ2-5, reads SQTIHQWPATLVQPVGSPLSLECTVEGTSNPNLYWYRQAAGRGLQLLFYSVGIGQISSEVPQNLSASRPQDRQFILSSKKLLLSDSGFYLCALGRSEETQYFGPGTRLLVL.

In this sample, this clonotype turned up many times. The chain links TRBV7-9 to TRBJ2-1; D is ambiguous. The CDR3 has 13 residues. V lost 2 bases and J 8 bases, leaving 10 bases between the germline ends. Germline CDR1 reads SEHNR; CDR2 reads FQNEAQ (reference sequence). The CDR3 protein is CASSLSERDEQFF. DNA of the CDR3: TGTGCCAGCAGCTTAAGCGAGCGCGATGAGCAGTTCTTC. The full variable domain, its missing parts supplied by reference TRBV7-9 and TRBJ2-1, is DTGVSQNPRHKITKRGQNVTFRCDPISEHNRLYWYRQTLGQGPEFLTYFQNEAQLEKSRLLSDRFSAERPKGSFSTLEIQRTEQGDSAMYLCASSLSERDEQFFGPGTRLTVL.

Many counts were recorded for this clonotype. V usage is TRBV5-1 and J usage is TRBJ2-1, with 9 bases aligning to TRBD1. Germline CDR1 SGHRS, CDR2 YFSETQ. Trimming cost V 3 bases and J 5 bases; bases outside gene matches: 6. The length of the CDR3 is 15 residues. The CDR3 DNA reads TGCGCCAGCAGCTCGATAGGACAGGGGAACAATGAGCAGTTCTTC. Translation: CASSSIGQGNNEQFF.

There are many counts of this clonotype. This chain connects TRBV20-1 to TRBJ2-1; 8 bases are shared with TRBD2. Germline V gene sequence: CDR1 DFQATT, CDR2 SNEGSKA (reference sequence). J lost 7 bases, V lost 6 bases, and 11 bases had no gene match. This CDR3 region has 14 residues. The CDR3 region has the DNA TGCAGTGCCCCCGGTACTAGCGGTCCTAATGAGCAGTTCTTC. Its translation is CSAPGTSGPNEQFF.

V gene TRBV29-1 combines with J gene TRBJ2-3, with D possibly matching TRBD2 (5 bases). This CDR3 region has 15 residues. V lost 0 bases, J lost 0 bases, and 10 bases lay in between. Germline V gene data show CDR1 as SQVTM and CDR2 as ANQGSEA. The CDR3 bases are TGCAGCGTTGAAGATCAGGCTAGCAGCACAGATACGCAGTATTTT. Protein sequence: CSVEDQASSTDTQYF.

This clonotype came up many times. The chain employs TRBV27 and TRBJ2-7; the match to TRBD2 covers 9 bases. After removal of 2 bases from V and 1 base from J, the junction contained 9 bases not matched to a gene. Germline assignment: CDR1 MNHEY and CDR2 SMNVEV (reference sequence). The CDR3 is 17 amino acids. The CDR3 nucleotides read TGTGCCAGCAGTTTAAAAGGTCTAGCGGGGCCATCCTACGAGCAGTACTTC. Translating gives CASSLKGLAGPSYEQYF.

The table lists this clonotype with many counts. As DNA, the CDR3 is TGTGCCAGCAGTCTCGGGGCGGGAGGGCCTGGCACCGGGGAGCTGTTTTTT. Translation gives CASSLGAGGPGTGELFF. J is TRBJ2-2 and V is TRBV12-3 or TRBV12-4; 9 bases align to TRBD2. Trimming took 5 bases from V and 4 from J; bases not matched to a gene: 11. CDR3 size: 17 residues.

This clonotype has at least ten counts. This chain uses TRBV10-3 with TRBJ2-1; 10 bases fit TRBD2. CDR1 is ENHRY, CDR2 SYGVKD, per germline. V lost 10 bases and J lost 2; bases outside the gene matches: 5. The CDR3 loop spans 14 amino acids. This CDR3 reads CATQREGPYNEQFF. CDR3 in DNA: TGTGCCACCCAGCGGGAGGGCCCCTACAATGAGCAGTTCTTC.

This clonotype was seen repeatedly, ten times or more. This chain links TRBV14 with TRBJ2-3; no clear D. The ends were cut back, 1 base at V and 3 bases at J, with 8 bases in the middle. There are 14 residues in the CDR3. Per the germline V gene, CDR1 is SGHDN and CDR2 is FVKESK. The CDR3 spells CASSQAMRTDTQYF. CDR3 DNA: TGTGCCAGCAGCCAAGCCATGAGAACAGATACGCAGTATTTT.

This clonotype was counted a few times. The genes are TRBV29-1 and TRBJ2-1; possibly TRBD1 for D (6 bases). Germline-derived CDR1 and CDR2 are SQVTM and ANQGSEA. V lost 6 bases and J 9 bases, leaving 12 bases between the germline ends. The CDR3 runs to 11 residues. This CDR3 reads CSVAGAGEQFF. In nucleotides, the CDR3 is TGCAGCGTAGCAGGGGCGGGTGAGCAGTTCTTC.